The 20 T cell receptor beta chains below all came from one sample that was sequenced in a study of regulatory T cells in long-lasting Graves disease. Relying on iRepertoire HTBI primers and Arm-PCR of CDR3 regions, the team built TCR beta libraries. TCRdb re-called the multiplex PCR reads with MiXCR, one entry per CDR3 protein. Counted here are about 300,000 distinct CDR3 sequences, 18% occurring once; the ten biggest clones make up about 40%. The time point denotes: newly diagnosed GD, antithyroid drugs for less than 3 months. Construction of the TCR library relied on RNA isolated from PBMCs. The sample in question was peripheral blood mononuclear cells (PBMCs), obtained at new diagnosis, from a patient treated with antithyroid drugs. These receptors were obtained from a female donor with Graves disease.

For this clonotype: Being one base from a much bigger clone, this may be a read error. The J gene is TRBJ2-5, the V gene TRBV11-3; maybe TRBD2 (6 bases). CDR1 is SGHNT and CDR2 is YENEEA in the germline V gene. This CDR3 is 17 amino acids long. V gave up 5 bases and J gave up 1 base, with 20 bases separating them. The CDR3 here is CASSPGVIIAVQETQYF. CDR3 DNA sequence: TGTGCCAGCAGCCCCGGCGTGATTATAGCGGTCCAAGAGACCCAGTACTTC.

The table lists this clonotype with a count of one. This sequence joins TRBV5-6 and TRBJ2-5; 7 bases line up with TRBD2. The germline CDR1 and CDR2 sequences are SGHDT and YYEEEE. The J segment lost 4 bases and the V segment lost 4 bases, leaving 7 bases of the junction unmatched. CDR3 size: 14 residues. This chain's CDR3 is CASSAMGRAETQYF. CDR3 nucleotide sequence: TGTGCCAGCAGCGCCATGGGGAGGGCAGAGACCCAGTACTTC.

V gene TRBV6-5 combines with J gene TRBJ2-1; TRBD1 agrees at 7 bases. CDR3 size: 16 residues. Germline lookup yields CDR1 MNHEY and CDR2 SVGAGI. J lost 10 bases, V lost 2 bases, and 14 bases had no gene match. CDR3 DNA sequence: TGTGCCAGCAGTTACGCGCACCTAACAGGGGAAACCGAGCAGTTCTTC. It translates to CASSYAHLTGETEQFF.

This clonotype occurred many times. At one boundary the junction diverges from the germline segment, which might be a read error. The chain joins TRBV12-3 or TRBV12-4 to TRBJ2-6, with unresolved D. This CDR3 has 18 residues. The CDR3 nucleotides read TGTGCCAGCAGTCCGATCCATGGGCTATTCTCTGGAGCCAACGTCCTGACTTTC. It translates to CASSPIHGLFSGANVLTF.

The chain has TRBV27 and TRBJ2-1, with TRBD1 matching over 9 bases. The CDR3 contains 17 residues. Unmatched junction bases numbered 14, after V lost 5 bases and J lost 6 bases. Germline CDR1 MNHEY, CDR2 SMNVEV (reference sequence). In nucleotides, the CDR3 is TGTGCCAGCAGTCCGCTTCTCCGGGACAGGGCGATCAATGAGCAGTTCTTC. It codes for CASSPLLRDRAINEQFF.

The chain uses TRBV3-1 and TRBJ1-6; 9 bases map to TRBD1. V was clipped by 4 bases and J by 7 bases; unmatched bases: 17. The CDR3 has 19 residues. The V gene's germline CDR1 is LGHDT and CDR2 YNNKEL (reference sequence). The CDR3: CASSLGQGPTPYMNSPLHF. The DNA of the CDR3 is TGTGCCAGCAGCCTCGGACAGGGGCCGACTCCATATATGAATTCACCCCTCCACTTT.

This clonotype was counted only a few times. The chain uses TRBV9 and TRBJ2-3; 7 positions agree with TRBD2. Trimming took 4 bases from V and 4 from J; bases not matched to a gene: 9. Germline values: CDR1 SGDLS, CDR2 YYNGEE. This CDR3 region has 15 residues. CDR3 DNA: TGTGCCAGCAGCCCTGCGGGGGACCCACCAGATACGCAGTATTTT. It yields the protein CASSPAGDPPDTQYF.

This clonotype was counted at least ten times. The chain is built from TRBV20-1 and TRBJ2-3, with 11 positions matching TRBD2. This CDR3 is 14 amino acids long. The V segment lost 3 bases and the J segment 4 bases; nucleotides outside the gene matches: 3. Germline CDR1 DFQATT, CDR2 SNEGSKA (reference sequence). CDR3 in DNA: TGCAGTGCTAGTTTTAGCGGGAGGGCAGATACGCAGTATTTT. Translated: CSASFSGRADTQYF.

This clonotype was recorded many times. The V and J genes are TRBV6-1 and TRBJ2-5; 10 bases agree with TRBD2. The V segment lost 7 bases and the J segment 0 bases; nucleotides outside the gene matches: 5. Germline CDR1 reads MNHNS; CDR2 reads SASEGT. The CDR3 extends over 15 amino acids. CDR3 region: CASKGTSEYQETQYF. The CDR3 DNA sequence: TGTGCCAGCAAGGGGACTAGCGAGTACCAAGAGACCCAGTACTTC.

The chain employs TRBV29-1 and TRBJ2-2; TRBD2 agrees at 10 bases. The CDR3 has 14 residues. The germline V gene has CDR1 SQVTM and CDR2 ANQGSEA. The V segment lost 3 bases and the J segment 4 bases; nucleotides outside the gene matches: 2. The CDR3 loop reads CSVDLAGVTGELFF. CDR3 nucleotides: TGCAGCGTTGATCTAGCGGGAGTCACCGGGGAGCTGTTTTTT.

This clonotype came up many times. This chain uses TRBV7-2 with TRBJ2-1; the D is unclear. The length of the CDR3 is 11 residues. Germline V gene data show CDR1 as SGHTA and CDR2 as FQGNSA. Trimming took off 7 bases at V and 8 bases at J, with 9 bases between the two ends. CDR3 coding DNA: TGTGCCAGCATCTTTAGGGATGAGCAGTTCTTC. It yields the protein CASIFRDEQFF. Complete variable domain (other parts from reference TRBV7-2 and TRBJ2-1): GAGVSQSPSNKVTEKGKDVELRCDPISGHTALYWYRQSLGQGLEFLIYFQGNSAPDKSGLPSDRFSAERTGGSVSTLTIQRTQQEDSAVYLCASIFRDEQFFGPGTRLTVL.

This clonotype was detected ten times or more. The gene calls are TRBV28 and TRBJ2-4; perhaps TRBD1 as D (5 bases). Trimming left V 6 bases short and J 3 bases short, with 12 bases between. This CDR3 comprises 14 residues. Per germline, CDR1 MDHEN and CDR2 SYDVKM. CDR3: CASRELRGKNIQYF. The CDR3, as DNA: TGTGCCAGCAGGGAACTTAGGGGCAAAAACATTCAGTACTTC.

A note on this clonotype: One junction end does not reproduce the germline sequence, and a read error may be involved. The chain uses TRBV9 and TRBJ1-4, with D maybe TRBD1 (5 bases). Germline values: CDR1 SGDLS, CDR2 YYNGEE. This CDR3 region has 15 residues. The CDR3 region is CAGSEAGEVEEKLFF. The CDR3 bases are TGTGCCGGCAGTGAAGCGGGGGAGGTGGAGGAAAAACTGTTCTTT.

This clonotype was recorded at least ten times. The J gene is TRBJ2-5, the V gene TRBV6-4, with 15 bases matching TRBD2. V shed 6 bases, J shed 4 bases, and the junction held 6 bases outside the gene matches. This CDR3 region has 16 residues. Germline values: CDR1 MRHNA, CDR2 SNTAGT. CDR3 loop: CASSPGLAGGPETQYF. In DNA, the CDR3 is TGTGCCAGCAGCCCTGGACTAGCGGGAGGGCCAGAGACCCAGTACTTC.

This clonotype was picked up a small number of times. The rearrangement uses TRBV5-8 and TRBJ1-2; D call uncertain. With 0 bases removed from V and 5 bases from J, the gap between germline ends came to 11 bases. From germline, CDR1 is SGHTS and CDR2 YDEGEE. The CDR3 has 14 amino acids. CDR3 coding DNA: TGTGCCAGCAGCTTGGTTCTACCTAGTTATGGCTACACCTTC. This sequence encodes CASSLVLPSYGYTF.

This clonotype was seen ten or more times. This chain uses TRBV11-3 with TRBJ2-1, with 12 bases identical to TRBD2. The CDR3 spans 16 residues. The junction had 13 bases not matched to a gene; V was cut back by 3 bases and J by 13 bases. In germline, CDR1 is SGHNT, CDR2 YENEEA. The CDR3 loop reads CASSFALAGGRAEQFF. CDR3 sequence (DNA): TGTGCCAGCAGCTTCGCTCTAGCGGGAGGGAGGGCGGAACAGTTCTTC.

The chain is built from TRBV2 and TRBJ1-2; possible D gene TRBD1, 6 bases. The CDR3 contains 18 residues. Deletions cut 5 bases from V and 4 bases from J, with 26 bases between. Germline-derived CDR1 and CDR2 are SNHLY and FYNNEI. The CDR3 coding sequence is TGTGCCAGCAGTCGAAGGGGGGCTCGGACGCAAACAGGCTATGGCTACACCTTC. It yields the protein CASSRRGARTQTGYGYTF.

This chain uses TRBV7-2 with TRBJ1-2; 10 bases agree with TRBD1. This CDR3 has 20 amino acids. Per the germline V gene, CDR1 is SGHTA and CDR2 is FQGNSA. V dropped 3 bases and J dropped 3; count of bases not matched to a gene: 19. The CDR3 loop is CASSLDPTPSGDRGHYGYTF. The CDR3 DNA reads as TGTGCCAGCAGCTTGGACCCCACCCCTTCTGGGGACAGGGGCCACTATGGCTACACCTTC.

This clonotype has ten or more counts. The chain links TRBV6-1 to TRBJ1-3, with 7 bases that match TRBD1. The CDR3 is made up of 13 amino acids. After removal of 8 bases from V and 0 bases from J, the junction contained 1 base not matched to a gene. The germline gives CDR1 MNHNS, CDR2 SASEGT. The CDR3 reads CASGDSSGNTIYF. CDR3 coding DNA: TGTGCCAGCGGGGACAGCTCTGGAAACACCATATATTTT.

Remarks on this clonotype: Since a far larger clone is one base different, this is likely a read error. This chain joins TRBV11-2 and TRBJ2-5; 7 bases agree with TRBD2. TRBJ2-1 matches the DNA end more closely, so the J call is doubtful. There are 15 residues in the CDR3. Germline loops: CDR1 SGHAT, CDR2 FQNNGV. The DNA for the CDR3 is TGTGCCAGCAGTCCAGCGGGATTCGCCTGCAATGAGCAGTTCTTC. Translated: CASSPAGFACNEQFF.